A single sample gave rise to the 24 T cell receptor beta chains below, sequenced in a study of post-analysis software for immune sequencing data. Study results and caveats: Patients used about five TRBV segments, including TRBV5-6, TRBV5-1 and TRBV20-1, more often than controls.

These receptors have no known antigen. Included in the TCR beta cDNA libraries were unique molecular identifiers. TCRdb analysed the PCR reads with MiXCR anew, one entry per CDR3 protein. The sample records more than 450,000 distinct CDR3 sequences, roughly 34% being singletons. Input material: blood. The source of these receptors is a girl aged 2-17 years with multiple sclerosis.

V gene TRBV7-3 combines with J gene TRBJ2-2; tentative D call: TRBD2 (5 bases). Germline V gene sequence: CDR1 SGHTA, CDR2 FQGTGA. Trimming left V 5 bases short and J 8 bases short, with 9 bases between. The CDR3 spans 12 residues. CDR3 nucleotides: TGTGCCAGCAGCCCCGGGGTGGGGGAGCTGTTTTTT. Protein: CASSPGVGELFF.

V usage is TRBV29-1 and J usage is TRBJ2-7; 10 bases are a match to TRBD1. The CDR3 sequence is 16 residues long. Germline V gives CDR1 SQVTM, CDR2 ANQGSEA. Trimming cost V 6 bases and J 0 bases; bases outside gene matches: 11. This chain's CDR3 is CSVRDRGLSSSYEQYF. CDR3 nucleotides: TGCAGCGTCCGGGACAGGGGTCTCTCCAGCTCCTACGAGCAGTACTTC.

Only a few counts were recorded for this clonotype. The rearrangement joins TRBV4-1 to TRBJ1-2; no clear D gene. Between the trimmed V and J ends, which lost 1 base and 0 bases, there was a span of 9 bases. The CDR3 is 15 amino acids. Per germline, CDR1 MGHRA and CDR2 YSYEKL. Written as DNA, the CDR3 is TGCGCCAGCAGCCAAGTCGTAGATACTAACTATGGCTACACCTTC. This encodes CASSQVVDTNYGYTF.

This clonotype was found a few times. The chain couples TRBV29-1 to TRBJ1-3; no clear D gene. Looked up from germline, CDR1 is SQVTM and CDR2 is ANQGSEA. Trimming cost V 0 bases and J 4 bases, with 13 bases left between them. The CDR3 sequence is 15 residues long. DNA of the CDR3: TGCAGCGTTGAAGATCCCGGGCTAGGCGGAAACACCATATATTTT. This encodes CSVEDPGLGGNTIYF.

This rearrangement joins TRBV20-1 to TRBJ2-7; D is tentatively TRBD1 or TRBD2 (6 bases each). Germline V CDR1 and CDR2: DFQATT, SNEGSKA (reference sequence). Between the trimmed V and J ends, which lost 6 bases and 0 bases, there was a span of 24 bases. The CDR3 contains 17 residues. The CDR3 nucleotides are TGCAGTGCCCGAAAGGGGGGCAGGACTCTGAGCTCCTACGAGCAGTACTTC. Protein product: CSARKGGRTLSSYEQYF.

In this sample, this clonotype turned up once. This rearrangement joins TRBV20-1 to TRBJ1-5; the D gene is possibly TRBD1 (6 bases). The length of the CDR3 is 15 residues. Trimming cost V 3 bases and J 0 bases, with 12 bases left between them. Germline V CDR1 and CDR2: DFQATT, SNEGSKA (reference sequence). In DNA, the CDR3 is TGCAGTGCTAGTAAACAGGGAATTAGCAATCAGCCCCAGCATTTT. It is translated as CSASKQGISNQPQHF.

This clonotype appeared a few times. This chain uses TRBV4-1 with TRBJ2-7; TRBD1 matches 8 bases. Germline CDR1 and CDR2: MGHRA and YSYEKL. The CDR3 spans 16 residues. J was trimmed by 3 bases and V by 3 bases; bases with no gene match: 10. CDR3 sequence reads: CASSHQFRDRNYEQYF. As DNA, the CDR3 is TGCGCCAGCAGCCACCAGTTCCGGGACAGGAACTACGAGCAGTACTTC.

The chain joins TRBV29-1 to TRBJ1-1; TRBD1 matches 9 bases. CDR3 length: 13 residues. CDR1 and CDR2 from the germline V gene are SQVTM and ANQGSEA. V lost 8 bases and J lost 3; bases outside the gene matches: 7. CDR3 sequence: CSSGQGRDTEAFF. Written as DNA, the CDR3 is TGCAGCTCTGGACAGGGGAGGGACACTGAAGCTTTCTTT. Based on the CDR3 plus reference TRBV29-1 and TRBJ1-1, the full variable domain is SAVISQKPSRDICQRGTSLTIQCQVDSQVTMMFWYRQQPGQSLTLIATANQGSEATYESGFVIDKFPISRPNLTFSTLTVSNMSPEDSSIYLCSSGQGRDTEAFFGQGTRLTVV.

The genes are TRBV3-1 and TRBJ1-2; D unclear. The CDR3 sequence is 13 residues long. V was shortened by 2 bases and J by 6 bases, with 10 bases between the two germline ends. The germline CDR1 and CDR2 sequences are LGHDT and YNNKEL (reference sequence). CDR3 loop: CASSQRSGDGYTF. CDR3 bases: TGTGCCAGCAGCCAAAGATCTGGGGATGGCTACACCTTC. The variable domain in full, with the rest retrieved from reference TRBV3-1 and TRBJ1-2, is DTAVSQTPKYLVTQMGNDKSIKCEQNLGHDTMYWYKQDSKKFLKIMFSYNNKELIINETVPNRFSPKSPDKAHLNLHINSLELGDSAVYFCASSQRSGDGYTFGSGTRLTVV.

Concerning this clonotype itself: A much larger clone lies one base from this, so it may be a read error. The chain uses TRBV10-2 and TRBJ2-7, with 8 positions matching TRBD2. The CDR3 length is 14 residues. V shed 10 bases, J shed 0 bases, and the junction held 8 bases outside the gene matches. The germline V gene has CDR1 WSHSY and CDR2 SAAADI. The CDR3 DNA is TGCGCCACCCACTTGAGCGGGAGCTCCTACGAGCAGTACTTC. Its protein product is CATHLSGSSYEQYF.

The chain has TRBV29-1 and TRBJ2-5, with TRBD2 as a possible D gene (6 bases). The CDR3 covers 13 residues. Per the germline V gene, CDR1 is SQVTM and CDR2 is ANQGSEA. V was trimmed by 0 bases and J by 5 bases, leaving 10 bases between them. As DNA, the CDR3 is TGCAGCGTTGAAGAAGGAGGGTTCGAGACCCAGTACTTC. Amino acids: CSVEEGGFETQYF.

In its sample, this clonotype was seen a few times. This chain connects TRBV9 to TRBJ1-2, with a tentative D call TRBD1 (6 bases). This CDR3 is built from 16 residues. V lost 0 bases, J lost 4 bases, and 16 bases lay in between. The germline V gene has CDR1 SGDLS and CDR2 YYNGEE. CDR3 DNA: TGTGCCAGCAGCGTAGAAGCAGGGGCAAGAATCTATGGCTACACCTTC. Residues: CASSVEAGARIYGYTF.

A few counts support this clonotype. The chain is built from TRBV3-1 and TRBJ2-3, with D unresolved. Germline V gene data show CDR1 as LGHDT and CDR2 as YNNKEL (reference sequence). Trimming left V 1 base short and J 4 bases short, with 9 bases between. This CDR3 has 14 amino acids. The CDR3: CASSQAIEADTQYF. CDR3 nucleotides: TGTGCCAGCAGCCAAGCAATAGAGGCAGATACGCAGTATTTT.

V and J are TRBV4-1 and TRBJ1-5; TRBD1 matches 8 bases. The V and J ends lost 3 bases and 4 bases, in that order; junction bases with no gene match: 5. CDR1 MGHRA and CDR2 YSYEKL come from the germline V gene. The CDR3 length is 15 residues. The CDR3 DNA sequence: TGCGCCAGCAGCCAGACAGGGGTGAGGAATCAGCCCCAGCATTTT. This sequence encodes CASSQTGVRNQPQHF.

With respect to this clonotype: One junction end does not reproduce the germline sequence, and a read error may be involved. The chain has TRBV27 and TRBJ2-6; weak D call: TRBD1 (6 bases). The germline CDR1 and CDR2 sequences are MNHEY and SMNVEV (reference sequence). CDR3 length: 14 residues. DNA of the CDR3: TGTGTCAGCAGTTTCCGGGACAGGGCCAACGTCCTGACTTTC. Translation gives CVSSFRDRANVLTF.

V usage is TRBV7-8 and J usage is TRBJ1-3; no clear D gene. The V and J ends lost 1 base and 0 bases respectively, with 7 bases between them. This CDR3 has 15 amino acids. CDR1 is SGHVS, CDR2 FQNEAQ, per germline. The CDR3 region has the DNA TGTGCCAGCAGCTTAGTTCTGAACTCTGGAAACACCATATATTTT. Its protein product is CASSLVLNSGNTIYF. The full variable domain, rest sourced from reference TRBV7-8 and TRBJ1-3, is GAGVSQSPRYKVAKRGQDVALRCDPISGHVSLFWYQQALGQGPEFLTYFQNEAQLDKSGLPSDRFFAERPEGSVSTLKIQRTQQEDSAVYLCASSLVLNSGNTIYFGEGSWLTVV.

The chain uses TRBV5-6 and TRBJ2-1; 9 bases are shared with TRBD2. CDR1 is SGHDT, CDR2 YYEEEE, per germline. J was trimmed by 5 bases and V by 2 bases; bases with no gene match: 8. The CDR3 has 16 amino acids. CDR3 loop: CASSFYSGLAHNEQFF. The CDR3 region has the DNA TGTGCCAGCAGCTTTTATTCGGGACTAGCCCACAATGAGCAGTTCTTC.

This clonotype was detected a few times. The rearrangement joins TRBV4-1 to TRBJ2-6; 7 bases line up with TRBD1. In germline, CDR1 is MGHRA, CDR2 YSYEKL. This CDR3 region has 19 residues. Trimming cost V 4 bases and J 0 bases; bases outside gene matches: 12. The CDR3 sequence is CASSPDRARSLSGANVLTF. Written as DNA, the CDR3 is TGCGCCAGCAGCCCAGACAGGGCGCGTTCTCTCTCTGGGGCCAACGTCCTGACTTTC.

There are a few counts of this clonotype. This sequence joins TRBV29-1 and TRBJ1-2; no definite D call. The CDR3 consists of 14 residues. The V end was cut by 7 bases, the J end by 2 bases, with 17 bases between. Per germline, CDR1 SQVTM and CDR2 ANQGSEA. CDR3 in DNA: TGCAGCGCACTCCCCTCGGGGTCCAACTATGGCTACACCTTC. This encodes CSALPSGSNYGYTF.

This chain connects TRBV9 to TRBJ1-6, with D perhaps matching TRBD1 (5 bases). The CDR3 totals 15 residues. The germline V gene has CDR1 SGDLS and CDR2 YYNGEE. V shed 0 bases and J shed 9 bases, with 13 bases lying between them. CDR3 sequence reads: CASSVGSEGISPLHF. The CDR3 bases are TGTGCCAGCAGCGTAGGGTCTGAGGGGATTTCACCCCTCCACTTT.

This clonotype was picked up many times. The chain recombines TRBV18 with TRBJ1-5; the D is unclear. Trimming shortened V by 8 bases and J by 4 bases, and 12 bases separated the two germline ends. CDR1 is KGHSH, CDR2 LQKENI, per germline. The CDR3 length is 13 residues. Here the CDR3 reads CASSPGSNQPQHF. The DNA for the CDR3 is TGTGCCAGCAGCCCCGGTTCGAATCAGCCCCAGCATTTT.

Details on this clonotype: Its ends do not fully match the called genes, so a read error is possible. In nucleotides, the CDR3 is TGTACCAGCAGCCCCGACAGCTATGGCTACACCTTC. Translating it yields CTSSPDSYGYTF. The chain joins TRBV5-5 to TRBJ1-2; weak D call: TRBD1 (5 bases). From germline, CDR1 is SGHKS and CDR2 YYEKEE (reference sequence). The length of the CDR3 is 12 residues.

This clonotype was observed at least ten times. The CDR3 DNA reads as TGTGCCAGCACCGGGACTAGCGGGAGCTCTAATGAGCAGTTCTTC. Translating it yields CASTGTSGSSNEQFF. The V gene is TRBV2, the J gene TRBJ2-1; 14 bases align to TRBD2. Trimming cost V 7 bases and J 7 bases; bases outside gene matches: 6. This CDR3 comprises 15 residues. Germline CDR1 is SNHLY and CDR2 is FYNNEI.

CDR3 nucleotide sequence: TGCAGCGTGGCTCCAGGGTTATCTAACTATGGCTACACCTTC. Its protein is CSVAPGLSNYGYTF. The chain couples TRBV29-1 to TRBJ1-2, with D tentatively TRBD1 (5 bases). Trimming left V 6 bases short and J 0 bases short, with 14 bases between. Germline values: CDR1 SQVTM, CDR2 ANQGSEA. This CDR3 region has 14 residues.